This T cell receptor beta chain was sequenced in a study of PD-1 blockade in classical Hodgkin lymphoma (dated by TCRdb to the early 2020s). Some background on the complete study: Nivolumab dosing was 3 mg/kg intravenously every 2 weeks, continuing until either disease progression or unacceptable toxicity. The study used TCR beta sequencing and CyTOF to define a peripheral blood immune signature of response to PD-1 blockade in classical Hodgkin lymphoma.

This specimen's time point label, interpreted: cycle 1 day 1 (C1D1), immediately before nivolumab initiation. All trial patients had relapsed after autologous stem cell transplantation, with cohorts A, B and C differing in prior brentuximab vedotin exposure. The trial cohort comprised around 60 patients with relapsed/refractory classical Hodgkin lymphoma whose best overall responses were complete response, partial response or progressive disease. Trial patients were treated with single-agent nivolumab in the multi-cohort phase II CheckMate 205 trial. An independent review committee assessed best overall response using the 2007 International Working Group response criteria. Trial PBMCs were collected just before the start of nivolumab (C1D1) and during therapy at cycle 2 day 1 and cycle 4 day 1. After peripheral blood was drawn into 8 mL Vacutainer Cell Preparation Tubes, PBMCs were isolated by centrifugation and then cryopreserved.

This clone has a handful of counts. The target of this receptor is not known. Base qualities are not provided; no much larger clone lies one nucleotide away. The CDR3 runs 14 residues from the cysteine to the phenylalanine. Here the CDR3 DNA is all that survives: 42 bases in frame from base 1. As encoded in the germline V gene, CDR1 is SGHRS while CDR2 is YFSETQ. The V end loses 4 bases and the J end loses 1 base, and a stretch of 11 bases separates them. The Qiagen DNeasy kit was used to extract genomic DNA both from unsorted PBMCs and from the negatively selected CD4+ and CD8+ fractions. Amplification of TCR beta CDR3 regions was done by immunoSEQ multiplex PCR with primers that anneal to V and J segments. A synthetic immune receptor repertoire was used to minimize amplification bias, and any residual bias was removed computationally once sequencing was done. Turning to the authors' computational methods: Repertoire diversity was quantified as the Shannon entropy index using custom Python scripts. Unsorted, CD4+ and CD8+ repertoires were examined separately, except in combined analyses, for which CD4+ and CD8+ sequences were merged in silico. Clonal expansion was defined as at least a 2-fold frequency increase after treatment relative to C1D1, with a pseudocount of 0.5 for undetected baseline clones. Clones with 0 or 1 copy at C1D1 were defined as singleton clones, while clones with 2 or more copies were defined as non-singleton clones. Clones expanded in unsorted samples were annotated as CD4+, CD8+ or unknown by matching protein sequences in sorted samples from the same patient. Diversity changes from C1D1 to C4D1 were tested in paired samples using Wilcoxon tests. TCRdb limited this immuneACCESS table to in-frame rearrangements with V and J called. A share of clones is missing; checked studies link under half to unresolved V genes, and the rest is unexplained. V and J calls and clone size are copied from that table; D and trimming were computed from the DNA. Recorded for this sample are 30,000 or so clones; approximately 85% of them occurred a single time. The ten largest clonotypes hold more than 30% of the sample.

Study-wide conclusions, independent of this receptor: Baseline TCR diversity was reported as lower in newly diagnosed patients than in healthy donors, and lower still in relapsed/refractory patients. CD4+ but not CD8+ TCR diversity rose significantly by C4D1 (p=0.0027 vs p=0.16), most apparent in complete responders (p=0.02). Trial patients achieving complete response had baseline diversity similar to newly diagnosed patients, whereas partial responders and progressors had significantly lower diversity. Lower diversity was observed in patients in whom nivolumab was started less than 1 year after ASCT, and these patients were excluded from later analyses so that confounding by immune reconstitution would be avoided. The study covered only a single clinical trial cohort, and the causes of the repertoire differences, possibly disease activity or prior therapy, were still not defined.

The sequences come from peripheral blood mononuclear cells (PBMCs), collected at baseline. The rearrangement combines TRBV5-1 with TRBJ1-1; the D gene cannot be resolved reliably. The receptor was isolated from a human donor with classical Hodgkin lymphoma. This receptor carries the CDR3 CASSPSEKNTEAFF. At the DNA level, the sequence is TGCGCCAGCAGCCCCAGCGAGAAGAACACTGAAGCTTTCTTT.